This T cell receptor beta chain was found in a study of T-cell reconstitution after alpha-beta-depleted transplantation in children. The library targeted TCRbeta and was prepared with unique molecular identifiers. TCRdb re-analysed the PCR reads in MiXCR, keeping a single row per CDR3 protein. The sample carries 190,000 or so distinct CDR3 sequences, about 6.4% recorded once. CDR3 size: 16 residues. The V segment lost 6 bases and the J segment 6 bases; nucleotides outside the gene matches: 10. Germline CDR1 and CDR2: KGHDR and SFDVKD. Sequencing was performed on PBMCs from the stem cell graft donor, taken from the stem cell graft. The clonotype comes from a human donor who donated a stem cell graft to a child with Wiskott-Aldrich syndrome. The genes are TRBV24-1 and TRBJ2-2; 9 bases are a match to TRBD1. CDR3 DNA: TGTGCCACCAGTCCCACCGGGACAGGGTACGCCGGGGAGCTGTTTTTT. Its protein is CATSPTGTGYAGELFF.